What follows is one T cell receptor beta chain and its context. What it recognizes is unknown. The data derive from a study of prognosis after radiotherapy for stage I lung cancer. CDR1 MDHEN and CDR2 SYDVKM come from the germline V gene. This CDR3 has 13 amino acids. V lost 2 bases and J lost 5; bases outside the gene matches: 3. Study results and caveats: Lower values of Shannon entropy after stereotactic body radiation therapy were seen in patients who developed distant metastases.

The study amplified the TCR beta CDR3 region from genomic DNA. This amplification was carried out by two rounds of multiplex PCR. Amplification during the initial PCR round employed primers specific to each TRBV and TRBJ gene. MiXCR was run by TCRdb on the multiplex PCR reads, yielding one entry per CDR3 protein. Among about 31,000 distinct CDR3 sequences listed, around 43% were seen once. This TCR was recovered from a donor over 45 with non-small cell lung cancer. The sample was PBMCs, taken before or after stereotactic body radiation therapy (not recorded which). The chain is built from TRBV28 and TRBJ2-7, with TRBD1 matching over 7 bases. Here the CDR3 reads CASSLTTGDEQYF. The CDR3 DNA reads as TGTGCCAGCAGTTTAACTACAGGGGACGAGCAGTACTTC.